The rows below give T cell receptor beta chains drawn from one sample of a study of chemoradiotherapy in HPV16-positive cancers. Sequencing was performed with immunoSEQ multiplex PCR; in TCRdb, only in-frame clones are kept and a portion is missing. The table includes under 15,000 clones, approximately 80% detected once. This sample was obtained from a patient who underwent chemoradiotherapy. These receptors all come from a human donor with HPV-associated anogenital cancer. Each CDR3 is given with its conserved first and last residue. A D gene is named only where the DNA matches it firmly. Size is stated for part of the rows, as once, few or many counts, or as a class when the clone is expanded.

size,D,V,J,CDR3,DNA
NA,TRBD2,TRBV15,TRBJ2-5,CATSRELAGNQETQYF,TGTGCCACCAGCAGAGAACTAGCGGGGAACCAAGAGACCCAGTACTTC
NA,NA,TRBV7-9,TRBJ2-5,CASSLSAYQETQYF,TGTGCCAGCAGCTTGTCAGCGTACCAAGAGACCCAGTACTTC
once,NA,TRBV4-3,TRBJ1-2,CASSRGGFNYGYTF,TGCGCCAGCAGCCGGGGGGGGTTTAACTATGGCTACACCTTC
NA,NA,TRBV7-9,TRBJ1-1,CASSLTETNTEAFF,TGTGCCAGCAGCTTGACAGAAACGAACACTGAAGCTTTCTTT
NA,NA,TRBV5-1,TRBJ1-1,CASSPFGGGTGTEAFF,TGCGCCAGCAGCCCTTTTGGGGGGGGCACAGGGACTGAAGCTTTCTTT
NA,NA,TRBV4-2,TRBJ1-1,CASSHGTRMNTEAFF,TGTGCCAGCAGCCATGGGACAAGAATGAACACTGAAGCTTTCTTT
NA,TRBD1,TRBV11-1,TRBJ1-1,CASSPDDRETEAFF,TGTGCCAGCAGCCCCGACGACAGGGAGACTGAAGCTTTCTTT
NA,NA,TRBV27,TRBJ2-2,CASSLGGTTPGELFF,TGTGCCAGCAGTTTAGGGGGAACCACTCCCGGGGAGCTGTTTTTT
NA,NA,TRBV11-3,TRBJ2-5,CASSFGGDQETQYF,TGTGCCAGCAGCTTCGGAGGGGATCAAGAGACCCAGTACTTC
NA,NA,TRBV5-1,TRBJ2-5,CASSWTDKETQYF,TGCGCCAGCAGCTGGACAGATAAAGAGACCCAGTACTTC
few,NA,TRBV6-6,TRBJ1-4,CASTPGSEKLFF,TGTGCCAGTACCCCAGGGAGTGAAAAACTGTTTTTT
NA,NA,TRBV7-2,TRBJ2-5,CASSLGGLETQYF,TGTGCCAGCAGCTTAGGAGGTTTAGAGACCCAGTACTTC
once,NA,TRBV19,TRBJ2-6,CASKVFLAGANVLTF,TGTGCCAGTAAAGTCTTTCTGGCAGGGGCCAACGTCCTGACTTTC
NA,TRBD1,TRBV2,TRBJ1-1,CASSPRTGQNTEAFF,TGTGCCAGCAGCCCTAGGACAGGGCAGAACACTGAAGCTTTCTTT
NA,NA,TRBV13,TRBJ2-1,CASSFEEHPDNEQFF,TGTGCCAGCAGCTTTGAAGAACACCCGGACAATGAGCAGTTCTTC
NA,NA,TRBV9,TRBJ2-1,CASSPRGGAERKSSYNEQFF,TGTGCCAGCAGCCCCAGGGGAGGAGCGGAGCGAAAAAGCTCCTACAATGAGCAGTTCTTC
NA,NA,TRBV4-3,TRBJ2-3,CASSQDVVGRTDTQYF,TGCGCCAGCAGCCAAGATGTGGTGGGGCGGACAGATACGCAGTATTTT
NA,NA,TRBV7-2,TRBJ1-5,CASSLGSSQPQHF,TGTGCCAGCAGCTTAGGTAGCAGTCAGCCCCAGCATTTT
NA,TRBD1,TRBV4-1,TRBJ1-5,CASSPTDRGRGQPQHF,TGCGCCAGCAGCCCAACCGACAGGGGGCGAGGTCAGCCCCAGCATTTT
few,NA,TRBV7-2,TRBJ1-5,CASSSEGRQPQHF,TGTGCCAGCAGCTCCGAGGGGAGGCAGCCCCAGCATTTT
NA,NA,TRBV30,TRBJ1-5,CAWSVNGGQPQHF,TGTGCCTGGAGTGTAAATGGCGGGCAGCCCCAGCATTTT
NA,TRBD2,TRBV6-8,TRBJ2-7,CASSYVAGGGYEQYF,TGTGCCAGCAGTTACGTGGCGGGGGGGGGTTACGAGCAGTACTTC
NA,NA,TRBV5-5,TRBJ2-5,CASSALGWGSSETQYF,TGTGCCAGCAGCGCGCTTGGGTGGGGGAGTAGTGAGACCCAGTACTTC
NA,NA,TRBV19,TRBJ1-5,CASSIGGNQPQHF,TGTGCCAGTAGTATTGGGGGCAATCAGCCCCAGCATTTT
NA,NA,TRBV9,TRBJ1-6,CASSEGVQNSPLHF,TGTGCCAGCAGCGAGGGGGTTCAGAATTCACCCCTCCACTTT
NA,NA,TRBV6-1,TRBJ1-1,CASRYGGSRYTEAFF,TGTGCCAGCAGGTATGGGGGGAGCCGTTACACTGAAGCTTTCTTT
few,NA,TRBV19,TRBJ2-3,CASSIGPGASTDTQYF,TGTGCCAGTAGTATAGGCCCGGGTGCGAGCACAGATACGCAGTATTTT
few,NA,TRBV4-3,TRBJ2-2,CASSQDLLGAGELFF,TGCGCCAGCAGCCAAGATCTATTGGGGGCCGGGGAGCTGTTTTTT
NA,TRBD1,TRBV6-1,TRBJ2-5,CASSEGTGGETQYF,TGTGCCAGCAGTGAAGGAACAGGGGGAGAGACCCAGTACTTC
NA,NA,TRBV5-4,TRBJ1-2,CASSRDTNYGYTF,TGTGCCAGCAGCAGGGACACCAACTATGGCTACACCTTC
NA,TRBD1,TRBV7-6,TRBJ1-1,CASSVRDRVTEAFF,TGTGCCAGCAGCGTCCGGGACAGGGTCACTGAAGCTTTCTTT
few,NA,TRBV20-1,TRBJ1-1,CSARDNTEAFF,TGCAGTGCTAGGGATAACACTGAAGCTTTCTTT
once,NA,TRBV19,TRBJ1-1,CASRITEGGAFF,TGTGCCAGTAGGATTACTGAGGGGGGAGCTTTCTTT
NA,NA,TRBV5-4,TRBJ2-1,CASSLGAYNEQFF,TGTGCCAGCAGCTTAGGGGCCTACAATGAGCAGTTCTTC
NA,NA,TRBV19,TRBJ1-1,CASSMWGTRTEAFF,TGTGCCAGTAGTATGTGGGGGACGAGGACTGAAGCTTTCTTT
NA,NA,TRBV6-5,TRBJ2-7,CASSLMPGASYEQYF,TGTGCCAGCAGTTTAATGCCCGGGGCCTCCTACGAGCAGTACTTC
NA,NA,TRBV6-1,TRBJ1-1,CASSEEAGRGTEAFF,TGTGCCAGCAGTGAAGAAGCGGGGAGAGGGACTGAAGCTTTCTTT
NA,TRBD1,TRBV19,TRBJ2-7,CASADRDQNEQYF,TGTGCCAGTGCGGACAGGGATCAAAACGAGCAGTACTTC
NA,NA,TRBV11-2,TRBJ2-1,CASSRLRVRGWNEQFF,TGTGCCAGCAGCCGACTCAGGGTCCGAGGATGGAATGAGCAGTTCTTC
NA,NA,TRBV15,TRBJ1-1,CATSRDTLNTEAFF,TGTGCCACCAGCAGGGACACACTGAACACTGAAGCTTTCTTT
NA,NA,TRBV11-1,TRBJ1-1,CASREPNRATFF,TGTGCCAGCAGGGAGCCGAACAGGGCAACTTTCTTT
NA,NA,TRBV2,TRBJ1-5,CASTGYNQPQHF,TGTGCCAGCACAGGCTACAATCAGCCCCAGCATTTT
NA,NA,TRBV11-2,TRBJ2-3,CASSRVRSTDTQYF,TGTGCCAGCAGCCGTGTACGGTCCACAGATACGCAGTATTTT
NA,NA,TRBV30,TRBJ1-3,CAWSPPPSGNTIYF,TGTGCCTGGAGTCCTCCCCCCTCTGGAAACACCATATATTTT
NA,NA,TRBV4-1,TRBJ1-2,CASREKGGYTF,TGCGCCAGCAGGGAGAAAGGGGGCTACACCTTC
once,NA,TRBV27,TRBJ2-1,CASSNGRHGYNEQFF,TGTGCCAGCAGTAATGGACGACACGGCTACAATGAGCAGTTCTTC
NA,TRBD1,TRBV27,TRBJ2-1,CASTEFGTGENEQFF,TGTGCCAGCACCGAATTCGGGACAGGGGAGAATGAGCAGTTCTTC
NA,TRBD1,TRBV5-6,TRBJ2-5,CASTPTGRLGTQYF,TGTGCCAGCACCCCGACAGGGAGATTAGGGACCCAGTACTTC
NA,TRBD1,TRBV19,TRBJ2-3,CASSILRGGANLSSTDTQYF,TGTGCCAGTAGTATCCTGCGAGGGGGCGCTAATTTAAGTAGCACAGATACGCAGTATTTT
NA,NA,TRBV7-2,TRBJ1-1,CASSHRNRQAEAFF,TGTGCCAGCAGCCACCGAAACCGACAGGCTGAAGCTTTCTTT
NA,NA,TRBV4-3,TRBJ2-1,CASSQGVVGLGEQFF,TGCGCCAGCAGCCAAGGGGTGGTAGGATTGGGTGAGCAGTTCTTC
NA,TRBD1,TRBV5-1,TRBJ1-2,CASRRDSGYNYGYTF,TGCGCCAGCAGACGGGACAGCGGATATAACTATGGCTACACCTTC
NA,NA,TRBV10-3,TRBJ1-2,CAISGELIYGYTF,TGTGCCATCAGTGGGGAGTTAATCTATGGCTACACCTTC
NA,TRBD1,TRBV6-6,TRBJ1-5,CASNTNRGREPQHF,TGTGCCAGCAACACTAACAGGGGTAGGGAGCCCCAGCATTTT
NA,TRBD1,TRBV2,TRBJ1-5,CASRGDRLLGQPQHF,TGTGCCAGCAGGGGGGACAGGCTATTGGGCCAGCCCCAGCATTTT
NA,NA,TRBV28,TRBJ1-5,CASSLNSYSNQPQHF,TGTGCTAGCAGTTTAAACAGCTATAGCAATCAGCCCCAGCATTTT
NA,NA,TRBV7-9,TRBJ2-6,CATLGTWSGANVLTF,TGTGCCACCCTAGGGACTTGGTCTGGGGCCAACGTCCTGACTTTC
NA,TRBD1,TRBV7-8,TRBJ2-7,CASSLTLLGQGIYEQYF,TGTGCCAGCAGCTTAACCCTCCTCGGACAGGGGATTTACGAGCAGTACTTC
NA,TRBD2,TRBV11-3,TRBJ2-1,CASSLAGGLNNEQFF,TGTGCCAGCAGCTTAGCGGGGGGGCTGAACAATGAGCAGTTCTTC